The 2 T cell receptor beta chains in this list originate from one sample, sequenced in a study of blood T cell repertoires in COVID-19. Method: immunoSEQ multiplex PCR; TCRdb's copy keeps in-frame clones and lacks some. Of some 64,000 clones in the sample, under 80% were seen once. Sequenced sample: PBMCs or T cells enriched from blood (not recorded which). The receptors were gathered from a woman aged 55-69 years who had been exposed to COVID-19.

This clone has a single count. The chain couples TRBV9 to TRBJ2-3, with TRBD1 as a possible D gene (6 bases). The CDR3 runs 13 residues. Trimming took off 3 bases at V and 1 base at J, with 6 bases between the two ends. Germline loops: CDR1 SGDLS, CDR2 YYNGEE. The CDR3 here is CASSEGGTDTQYF. Here the CDR3 DNA reads TGTGCCAGCAGCGAGGGGGGCACAGATACGCAGTATTTT.

This clone occurred a few times. A read error may produce the germline difference seen at one junction end. V is TRBV14 and J is TRBJ2-1; D unclear. Germline V gene lookup returns CDR1 SGHDN and CDR2 FVKESK. CDR3 length equals 12 residues. CDR3 protein: CASRQGDNEQFF. Here the CDR3 DNA reads TGTGCCAGCAGACAAGGCGACAATGAGCAGTTCTTC.